Only a few counts were recorded for the clone carrying this TCR beta chain. The antigen remains undetermined. This sample was taken from a study of T cell repertoires in cytomegalovirus infection. Overall study: Peptides in the study included HLA-C-restricted and HLA-B-restricted CMV epitopes. Public signatures in TCR beta pointed to CMV infection and matching HLA type.

The CDR3 is 12 amino acids. Germline CDR1 is SGHTA and CDR2 is FQGNSA. V was shortened by 3 bases and J by 5 bases, with 6 bases between the two germline ends. Study observations and caveats: In two of eight donors, the top clonotype was HLA-C-restricted CMV-specific. Accumulated public TCR beta family frequency recognized individuals carrying CMV together with the relevant HLA.

TCRdb reanalysed the reads using MiXCR and keeps one entry per CDR3 protein. Of roughly 70,000 distinct CDR3 sequences in the sample, 20% to 25% are singletons; the top ten hold roughly two thirds. The rearrangement joins TRBV7-2 to TRBJ2-3; D is unresolved. This clonotype was obtained from a human donor in good health (CMV status not recorded). Some clones in this sample may be carry-over from other donors' samples. The sequenced sample was CD8+ T cells from cultured PBMCs, obtained from culture after CMV antigen stimulation. CDR3: CASSLLRDTQYF. Written as DNA, the CDR3 is TGTGCCAGCAGCTTGTTGAGAGATACGCAGTATTTT.